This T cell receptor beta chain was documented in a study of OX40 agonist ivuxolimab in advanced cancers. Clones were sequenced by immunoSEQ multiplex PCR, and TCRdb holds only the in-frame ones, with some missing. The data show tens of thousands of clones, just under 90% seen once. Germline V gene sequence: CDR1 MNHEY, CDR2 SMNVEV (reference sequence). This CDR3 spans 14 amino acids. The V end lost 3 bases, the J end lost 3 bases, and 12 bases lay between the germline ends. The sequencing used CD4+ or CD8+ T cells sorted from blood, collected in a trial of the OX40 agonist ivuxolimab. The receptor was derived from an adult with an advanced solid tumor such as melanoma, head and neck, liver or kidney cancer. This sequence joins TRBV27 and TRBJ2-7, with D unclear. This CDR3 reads CASSFLSSLYEQYF. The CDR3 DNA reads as TGTGCCAGCAGTTTCTTATCCAGCCTCTACGAGCAGTACTTC.